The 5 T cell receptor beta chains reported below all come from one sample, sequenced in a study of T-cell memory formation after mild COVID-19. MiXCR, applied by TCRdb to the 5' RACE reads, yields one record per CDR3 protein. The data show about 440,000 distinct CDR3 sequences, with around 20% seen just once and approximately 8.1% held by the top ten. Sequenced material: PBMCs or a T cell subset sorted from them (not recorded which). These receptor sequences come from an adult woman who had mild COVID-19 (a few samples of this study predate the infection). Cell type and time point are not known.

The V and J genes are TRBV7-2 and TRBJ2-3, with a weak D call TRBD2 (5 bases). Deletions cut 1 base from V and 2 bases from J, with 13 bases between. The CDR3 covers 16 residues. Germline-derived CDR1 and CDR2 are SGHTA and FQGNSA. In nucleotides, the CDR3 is TGTGCCAGCAGCTTAGGGAGGAACGGATACACAGATACGCAGTATTTT. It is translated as CASSLGRNGYTDTQYF.

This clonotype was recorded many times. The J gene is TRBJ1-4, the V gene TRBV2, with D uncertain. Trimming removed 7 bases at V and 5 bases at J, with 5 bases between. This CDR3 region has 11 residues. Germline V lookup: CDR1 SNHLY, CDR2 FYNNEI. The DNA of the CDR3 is TGTGCCAGCACCCTGAATGAAAAACTGTTTTTT. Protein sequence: CASTLNEKLFF.

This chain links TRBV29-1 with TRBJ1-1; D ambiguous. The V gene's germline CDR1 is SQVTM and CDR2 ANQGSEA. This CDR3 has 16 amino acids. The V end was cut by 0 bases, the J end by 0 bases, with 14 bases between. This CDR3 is CSVEDRAGRMNTEAFF. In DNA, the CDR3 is TGCAGCGTTGAAGATCGGGCAGGCCGCATGAACACTGAAGCTTTCTTT. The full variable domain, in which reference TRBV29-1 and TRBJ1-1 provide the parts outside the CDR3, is SAVISQKPSRDICQRGTSLTIQCQVDSQVTMMFWYRQQPGQSLTLIATANQGSEATYESGFVIDKFPISRPNLTFSTLTVSNMSPEDSSIYLCSVEDRAGRMNTEAFFGQGTRLTVV.

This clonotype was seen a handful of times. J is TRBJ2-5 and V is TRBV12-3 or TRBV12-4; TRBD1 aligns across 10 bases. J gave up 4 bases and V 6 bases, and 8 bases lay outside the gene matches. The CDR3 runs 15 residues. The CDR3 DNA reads TGTGCCAGCAGCCCCGGGACAGGGGTGAGAGAGACCCAGTACTTC. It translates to CASSPGTGVRETQYF.

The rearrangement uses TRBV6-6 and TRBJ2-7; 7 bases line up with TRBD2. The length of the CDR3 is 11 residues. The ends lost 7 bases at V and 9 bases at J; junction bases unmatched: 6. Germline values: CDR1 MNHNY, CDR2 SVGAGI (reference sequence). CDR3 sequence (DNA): TGTGCCAGCAAGCGGGACGGTGGGCAGTACTTC. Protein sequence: CASKRDGGQYF.